One sample yielded the 20 T cell receptor beta chains listed below, sequenced in a study of blood T cell repertoires in COVID-19. Assay used: immunoSEQ multiplex PCR; TCRdb lists only in-frame clones, some missing. The data hold approximately 69,000 clones, with around 87% observed a single time. The sequenced sample consisted of peripheral blood. All receptors derive from a human donor in a cohort sampled during active COVID-19.

This rearrangement joins TRBV28 to TRBJ1-5; 9 bases map to TRBD1. This CDR3 comprises 15 residues. The germline V gene has CDR1 MDHEN and CDR2 SYDVKM. Trimming removed 7 bases from V and 9 bases from J; junction bases left unmatched: 13. Written as DNA, the CDR3 is TGTGCCAGCAAAAAAACCGGGACAGGGACTCCGCCCCAGCATTTT. It is translated as CASKKTGTGTPPQHF.

Here the CDR3 reads CASSKERLGEQYF. CDR3 DNA: TGTGCCAGCAGTAAAGAGCGTCTGGGCGAGCAGTACTTC. The chain combines TRBV11-3 with TRBJ2-7, with unresolved D. This CDR3 comprises 13 residues. In germline, CDR1 is SGHNT, CDR2 YENEEA. V lost 6 bases, J lost 6 bases, and 15 bases lay in between.

V is TRBV6-6 and J is TRBJ2-5; D uncertain. The CDR3 is 15 amino acids. Germline CDR1 is MNHNY and CDR2 is SVGAGI (reference sequence). Trimming took off 6 bases at V and 4 bases at J, with 18 bases between the two ends. CDR3 residues: CASRAGYQQGETQYF. CDR3 bases: TGTGCCAGCAGAGCCGGGTACCAACAAGGAGAGACCCAGTACTTC.

CDR3 in DNA: TGTGCCAGCAGTTCCCAACAGGGGGCTTGGTATGGCTACACCTTC. It is translated as CASSSQQGAWYGYTF. This chain links TRBV6-2 or TRBV6-3 with TRBJ1-2, with 9 bases aligning to TRBD1. Germline lookup yields CDR1 MNHEY and CDR2 SVGEGT. J was trimmed by 5 bases and V by 4 bases; bases with no gene match: 8. The CDR3 spans 15 residues.

This clone was seen once. The J gene is TRBJ2-5, the V gene TRBV7-2; 7 positions agree with TRBD2. CDR1 and CDR2 from the germline V gene are SGHTA and FQGNSA. The CDR3 totals 16 residues. The J segment lost 1 base and the V segment lost 2 bases, leaving 7 bases of the junction unmatched. The CDR3 sequence: CASSLKRAGIQETQYF. CDR3 coding DNA: TGTGCCAGCAGCTTAAAGAGAGCGGGGATCCAAGAGACCCAGTACTTC.

The chain has TRBV5-1 and TRBJ2-3; D remains ambiguous. Germline CDR1 SGHRS, CDR2 YFSETQ. The CDR3 length is 15 residues. Trimming left V 0 bases short and J 1 base short, with 9 bases between. The CDR3 coding sequence is TGCGCCAGCAGCTTGGGTCAGGAAGGCACAGATACGCAGTATTTT. Its translation: CASSLGQEGTDTQYF.

V and J are TRBV7-2 and TRBJ2-5; TRBD2 matches at 9 bases. CDR1 and CDR2 from the germline V gene are SGHTA and FQGNSA. This CDR3 is built from 17 residues. V was clipped by 1 base and J by 0 bases; unmatched bases: 6. In nucleotides, the CDR3 is TGTGCCAGCAGCTTAGGCATTAGCGGGGGCTACCAAGAGACCCAGTACTTC. Translated: CASSLGISGGYQETQYF.

The rearrangement links TRBV30 to TRBJ1-6; 7 nucleotides line up with TRBD1. The germline V gene has CDR1 GTSNPN and CDR2 SVGIG (reference sequence). This CDR3 contains 15 residues. The V segment lost 4 bases and the J segment 7 bases; nucleotides outside the gene matches: 10. The CDR3 region is CAWTAITTGNSPLHF. CDR3 coding DNA: TGTGCCTGGACGGCTATTACGACAGGGAATTCACCCCTCCACTTT.

The chain recombines TRBV30 with TRBJ2-5, with 8 bases aligning to TRBD2. Germline V gene data show CDR1 as GTSNPN and CDR2 as SVGIG (reference sequence). The length of the CDR3 is 13 residues. V shed 3 bases, J shed 3 bases, and the junction held 3 bases outside the gene matches. CDR3 DNA: TGTGCCTGGAGGTTAGCGGGGAAAGAGACCCAGTACTTC. It encodes CAWRLAGKETQYF.

The rearrangement joins TRBV27 to TRBJ2-3; TRBD2 might be the D (6 bases). Trimming left V 3 bases short and J 8 bases short, with 15 bases between. The CDR3 has 14 amino acids. From germline, CDR1 is MNHEY and CDR2 SMNVEV (reference sequence). The CDR3 here is CASSFPGGGVTQYF. DNA of the CDR3: TGTGCCAGCAGTTTTCCCGGGGGAGGTGTTACGCAGTATTTT.

The chain has TRBV11-2 and TRBJ2-1; a possible D gene is TRBD1 (5 bases). CDR3 length: 17 amino acids. V lost 1 base to trimming and J lost 0 bases, with 13 bases between them. CDR1 SGHAT and CDR2 FQNNGV come from the germline V gene. The CDR3: CASSLALQVYSYNEQFF. CDR3 bases: TGTGCCAGCAGCTTAGCCTTACAGGTTTACTCCTACAATGAGCAGTTCTTC.

This chain connects TRBV19 to TRBJ1-2; 8 bases are a match to TRBD1. Germline V gene data show CDR1 as LNHDA and CDR2 as SQIVND (reference sequence). The CDR3 contains 13 residues. The V segment lost 5 bases and the J segment 7 bases; nucleotides outside the gene matches: 6. CDR3: CASSPGQGSGYTF. CDR3 nucleotide sequence: TGTGCCAGTAGTCCCGGACAGGGTTCTGGCTACACCTTC.

V and J are TRBV3-1 (or the pseudogene TRBV3-2) and TRBJ2-5; 10 bases line up with TRBD1. Trimming cost V 4 bases and J 3 bases; bases outside gene matches: 8. The CDR3 consists of 16 residues. The germline gives CDR1 LGHDT, CDR2 YNNKEL (reference sequence). Written as DNA, the CDR3 is TGTGCCAGCAGCCCGCGGGACAGGGGACTAAAAGAGACCCAGTACTTC. Translation gives CASSPRDRGLKETQYF.

With respect to this clone: Since a much larger clone is just one base distant, this may be a read error. This chain joins TRBV7-9 and TRBJ1-5, with 10 nucleotides matching TRBD1. Germline CDR1 reads SEHNR; CDR2 reads FQNEAQ (reference sequence). The ends lost 5 bases at V and 4 bases at J; junction bases unmatched: 2. The CDR3 contains 14 residues. This chain's CDR3 is CASSRGQGNQPQHF. CDR3 nucleotide sequence: TGTGCCAGCAGCAGGGGACAGGGGAATCAGCCCCAGCATTTT.

CDR3 loop: CASSLGGGGRSNEQYF. CDR3 nucleotides: TGTGCCAGCAGCTTAGGTGGGGGGGGGCGCAGCAACGAGCAGTACTTC. The rearrangement uses TRBV7-2 and TRBJ2-7, with D perhaps matching TRBD2 (7 bases). CDR3 size: 16 residues. Germline assignment: CDR1 SGHTA and CDR2 FQGNSA. V was shortened by 1 base and J by 5 bases, with 18 bases between the two germline ends. The complete variable domain, with remaining parts taken from reference TRBV7-2 and TRBJ2-7, reads GAGVSQSPSNKVTEKGKDVELRCDPISGHTALYWYRQSLGQGLEFLIYFQGNSAPDKSGLPSDRFSAERTGGSVSTLTIQRTQQEDSAVYLCASSLGGGGRSNEQYFGPGTRLTVT.

The chain is built from TRBV5-4 and TRBJ1-1; 8 nucleotides match TRBD1. This CDR3 comprises 12 residues. J gave up 4 bases and V 4 bases, and 0 bases lay outside the gene matches. In germline, CDR1 is SGHNT, CDR2 YYREEE (reference sequence). This chain's CDR3 is CASSTGGTEAFF. The CDR3 DNA follows: TGTGCCAGCAGCACAGGGGGCACTGAAGCTTTCTTT.

This chain uses TRBV2 with TRBJ2-2; unclear D gene. Germline V lookup: CDR1 SNHLY, CDR2 FYNNEI. The CDR3 runs 13 residues. The V gene lost 8 bases and the J gene lost 4 bases, with 11 bases spanning the gap. The CDR3 loop is CASVLTSTGELFF. The CDR3 nucleotides read TGTGCCAGCGTCCTTACGAGCACCGGGGAGCTGTTTTTT.

The chain combines TRBV5-6 with TRBJ2-7; the match to TRBD2 covers 9 bases. V lost 4 bases to trimming and J lost 5 bases; unmatched junction nucleotides: 13. Germline V CDR1 and CDR2: SGHDT, YYEEEE. The CDR3 has 16 amino acids. The CDR3 sequence is CASSQYERGAYDEQYF. The CDR3 DNA sequence: TGTGCCAGCAGCCAATACGAGCGGGGGGCCTACGACGAGCAGTACTTC.

The chain joins TRBV5-4 to TRBJ2-3; D is perhaps TRBD2 (5 bases). Germline V gene data show CDR1 as SGHNT and CDR2 as YYREEE (reference sequence). The CDR3 is made up of 13 amino acids. V shed 0 bases and J shed 6 bases, with 8 bases lying between them. This CDR3 is CASSLGGADTQYF. CDR3 sequence (DNA): TGTGCCAGCAGCTTGGGGGGAGCGGATACGCAGTATTTT.

The chain is built from TRBV6-5 and TRBJ2-2; tentatively, D is TRBD2 (6 bases). CDR3 length equals 15 residues. Looked up from germline, CDR1 is MNHEY and CDR2 is SVGAGI. V dropped 10 bases and J dropped 6 bases, with 21 bases sitting between them. CDR3 residues: CAIRHGQGGSGELFF. The CDR3 nucleotides read TGTGCCATCCGACACGGGCAGGGAGGCTCCGGGGAGCTGTTTTTT.